This TCR beta chain is from a study of T cell clonality in common variable immunodeficiency (dated by TCRdb to the mid-2010s). Inclusive of the bounding cysteine and phenylalanine, the CDR3 is 12 residues long. The DNA has 27 bases, all within the CDR3, and is read from base 1. V loses 5 bases, J loses 4 bases, and the germline ends lie 12 bases apart. CDR1 SQVTM and CDR2 ANQGSEA were looked up in the germline V gene. This clone was detected many times. What this receptor recognizes is not known. Sequencing ends 3 residues short of the CDR3 end; the germline J gene provides the rest. For sequencing input, CVID and control samples contributed equivalent amounts of genomic DNA. For every sample, a 60 bp segment covering the rearranged TCRbeta CDR3 region was amplified and then sequenced. The immunoSEQ assay, a bias-corrected multiplex PCR with high-throughput sequencing, was employed for TCRbeta amplification. Per the source publication's procedure: Every unique nucleotide sequence was considered a clone and was annotated with V, D and J genes, copy number and frequency. Sequences were labeled productive if in frame, and non-productive if out of frame or containing stop codons. As previously described, Shannon's entropy was used to calculate clonality. The predicted amino acid sequences of productive clones were used to derive mean CDR3 Kyte-Doolittle hydropathy. Scaled V gene usage was hierarchically clustered using Manhattan distance and complete linkage with the R hclust function. Sharing of clones by CDR3 amino acid sequence was evaluated through resampling of 12 repertoires per group over 100 rounds. The repertoires were screened for some 70 published EBV-specific TCRbeta sequences and a few hundred published CMV-specific TCRbeta sequences. Analysis left out a couple of CVID samples that produced under 10,000 sequences, so 40 to 45 CVID repertoires remained. The table comes from immuneACCESS by way of TCRdb, which keeps in-frame sequences with V and J called. Part of the clones is missing from these tables; in studies checked, under half for an unresolved V gene and the rest for unknown reasons. That table supplies the V and J calls and clone size; D and trimming were determined from the DNA. The sample has roughly 42,000 clones on record, with no singletons. 2.5% to 3% of the sample is taken by the ten largest.

Broader findings and caveats from the paper: Although equal DNA input was used, an average of approximately 82,000 unique sequences per sample was obtained for controls, compared with some 30,000 for CVID samples. Correlations of repertoire features with clinical complications were constrained by heterogeneity among patients within the CVID cohort. It was noted by the authors that sequencing of the repertoires of T cell subpopulations would be needed to clarify the cause of the increased clonality in CVID. TCRbeta clonality was higher in CVID subjects than in healthy controls (t-test p = 0.018), and the increase was most characteristic of about a third of subjects. CVID subjects shared fewer TCRbeta clones with each other than healthy controls did (p < 0.0001). Reportedly, TCRbeta sequences from CVID had fewer deletions and N-nucleotide insertions, and highly modified clones with 13 or more V deletions were absent from CVID.

Predominantly Caucasian heritage was noted among both the CVID patients and the healthy controls. Heparinized peripheral whole blood samples of about 4.5 to 9 ml were obtained from each donor. TCRbeta CDR3 repertoires were sequenced from genomic DNA of adults with common variable immune deficiency (CVID) and healthy adult controls. A total of some 22 healthy adult volunteers (approximately 12 female and approximately 10 male; age range about 20 to 70 years, mean age 34) were included in the control group. To isolate peripheral blood mononuclear cells, diluted blood was subjected to density centrifugation over Hypaque 1077 or Ficoll-Paque. Genomic DNA was obtained from unsorted mononuclear cells through either Qiagen column purification or a centrifugation-based method.

The sequencing input was peripheral blood mononuclear cells. The rearrangement joined TRBV29-1 to TRBJ2-7, with a weak D call of TRBD1 (6 bases match). The sequence derives from a person aged 18 to 70 in good health. For the CDR3, the sequence is CSVYTGRYEQYF. The DNA read from the CDR3 is TGCAGCGTTTACACAGGGCGGTACGAG.